A single sample is the source of the 5 T cell receptor beta chains below, sequenced in a study of cytomegalovirus exposure and HLA in healthy donors. Primers: 60 Vbeta forward and 13 Jbeta reverse. Measured with immunoSEQ multiplex PCR; TCRdb has only the in-frame clones, and not every one. The listing contains approximately 130,000 clones. Sequencing input: PBMCs. All receptors come from a woman in her sixties or seventies in good health and CMV-seronegative.

The V call is TRBV7-6, the J call TRBJ2-2, with D unresolved. CDR1 is SGHVS, CDR2 FNYEAQ, per germline. The CDR3 has 12 residues. Trimming removed 2 bases at V and 10 bases at J, with 8 bases between. The CDR3 spells CASSLNSQELFF. The CDR3 nucleotides are TGTGCCAGCAGCTTAAACAGTCAGGAGCTGTTTTTT.

The V and J genes are TRBV2 and TRBJ2-7; 10 positions agree with TRBD1. The V segment lost 5 bases and the J segment 3 bases; nucleotides outside the gene matches: 4. The germline V gene encodes CDR1 SNHLY and CDR2 FYNNEI. The CDR3 extends over 14 amino acids. CDR3: CASSTGTGVYEQYF. The CDR3 nucleotides are TGTGCCAGCAGTACCGGGACAGGGGTCTACGAGCAGTACTTC.

The rearrangement links TRBV7-9 to TRBJ1-2; TRBD1 aligns across 9 bases. Germline CDR1 reads SEHNR; CDR2 reads FQNEAQ (reference sequence). This CDR3 region has 16 residues. Unmatched junction bases numbered 7, after V lost 5 bases and J lost 0 bases. In nucleotides, the CDR3 is TGTGCCAGCAGCCCCGGGACAGGGACTTCTAACTATGGCTACACCTTC. It is translated as CASSPGTGTSNYGYTF.

The rearrangement uses TRBV4-1 and TRBJ2-7; TRBD2 agrees at 10 bases. This CDR3 has 14 amino acids. Losses at the gene ends were 2 bases for V and 2 bases for J; bases not matched to a gene: 0. Germline lookup yields CDR1 MGHRA and CDR2 YSYEKL. CDR3 nucleotide sequence: TGCGCCAGCAGCCAACTAGCGGGGGCCTACGAGCAGTACTTC. Its translation is CASSQLAGAYEQYF.

The rearrangement joins TRBV19 to TRBJ2-3, with D unresolved. CDR1 is LNHDA and CDR2 is SQIVND in the germline V gene (reference sequence). This CDR3 comprises 17 residues. Trimming left V 3 bases short and J 5 bases short, with 21 bases between. The CDR3 loop is CASSMEPTRPFEDTQYF. CDR3 DNA sequence: TGTGCCAGTAGTATGGAGCCAACTCGTCCGTTTGAAGATACGCAGTATTTT.